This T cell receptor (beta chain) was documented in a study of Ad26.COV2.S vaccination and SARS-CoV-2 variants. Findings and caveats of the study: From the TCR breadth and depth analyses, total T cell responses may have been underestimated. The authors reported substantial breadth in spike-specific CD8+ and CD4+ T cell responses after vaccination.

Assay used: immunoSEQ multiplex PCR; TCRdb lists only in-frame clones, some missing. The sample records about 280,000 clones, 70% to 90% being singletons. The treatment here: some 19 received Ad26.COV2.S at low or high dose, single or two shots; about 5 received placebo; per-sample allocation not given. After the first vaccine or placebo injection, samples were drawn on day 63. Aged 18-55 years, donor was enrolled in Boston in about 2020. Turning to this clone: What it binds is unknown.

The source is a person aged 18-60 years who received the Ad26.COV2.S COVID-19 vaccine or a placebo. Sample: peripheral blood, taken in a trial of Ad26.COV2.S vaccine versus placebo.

In DNA form, the CDR3 reads TGTGCCTGGAGGACTACAGGGGCTAATGAAAAACTGTTTTTT. Its protein is CAWRTTGANEKLFF. The V gene is TRBV30, the J gene TRBJ1-4; 7 bases fit TRBD1. Unmatched junction bases numbered 4, after V lost 3 bases and J lost 3 bases. There are 14 residues in the CDR3. Germline CDR1 GTSNPN, CDR2 SVGIG (reference sequence).